This T cell receptor beta chain comes out of a study of shared clonotypes between healthy human individuals. Subsets obtained from CD4+ cells comprised CD45RA+ naive and CD45RA-negative memory cells. The V end lost 0 bases, the J end lost 3 bases, and 9 bases lay between the germline ends. Germline V gene data show CDR1 as GTSNPN and CDR2 as SVGIG (reference sequence). This CDR3 has 13 amino acids. Template for every sorted-subset replicate PCR totaled about 0.2 ug DNA, approximately 30,000 T cell genomes. The data were produced by immunoSEQ multiplex PCR, yet TCRdb's version contains in-frame clones alone and is incomplete. This table holds under 1,100,000 clones, around three quarters found once.

The sequence was collected from a man aged 18 to 29 in good health. Some clones in this sample may be carry-over from other donors' samples. This sequence joins TRBV30 and TRBJ2-7; D is unclear. Sequencing used memory CD4+ T cells from PBMCs. Noted subset: CD45RA-negative fraction. CDR3 residues: CAWSVLSHYEQYF. As DNA, the CDR3 is TGTGCCTGGAGTGTACTTTCCCACTACGAGCAGTACTTC.